The 7 T cell receptor beta chains in this list originate from one sample, sequenced in a study of shared clonotypes between healthy human individuals. Sequencing was performed with immunoSEQ multiplex PCR; in TCRdb, only in-frame clones are kept and a portion is missing. The table shows fewer than 850,000 clones, with 90% occurring only once. The sample consisted of memory CD8+ T cells from PBMCs. The subset: CD45RO+ cells pooled with CCR7-negative TemRA cells. These receptors were taken from a man aged 18 to 30 in good health. Some clones in this sample may be carry-over from other donors' samples.

The chain is built from TRBV4-1 and TRBJ2-5, with 10 bases matching TRBD1. The CDR3 runs to 17 residues. J gave up 3 bases and V 3 bases, and 10 bases lay outside the gene matches. The germline V gene encodes CDR1 MGHRA and CDR2 YSYEKL. The CDR3 coding sequence is TGCGCCAGCAGCCAGCGAGGTGACAGGGGGCTTGAAGAGACCCAGTACTTC. Its translation is CASSQRGDRGLEETQYF.

This sequence joins TRBV28 and TRBJ1-1, with a possible D match to TRBD1 (5 bases). Trimming pared 3 bases from V and 1 base from J, leaving 15 bases between. Germline lookup yields CDR1 MDHEN and CDR2 SYDVKM. This CDR3 has 16 residues. In DNA form, the CDR3 reads TGTGCCAGCAGTTTGCACAGGACGAACGGGAACACTGAAGCTTTCTTT. Amino acid sequence: CASSLHRTNGNTEAFF. Drawing the rest from reference TRBV28 and TRBJ1-1, the complete variable domain is DVKVTQSSRYLVKRTGEKVFLECVQDMDHENMFWYRQDPGLGLRLIYFSYDVKMKEKGDIPEGYSVSREKKERFSLILESASTNQTSMYLCASSLHRTNGNTEAFFGQGTRLTVV.

V is TRBV14 and J is TRBJ2-7; D call uncertain. Germline V gene lookup returns CDR1 SGHDN and CDR2 FVKESK. The ends were cut back, 1 base at V and 2 bases at J, with 6 bases in the middle. This CDR3 has 13 residues. CDR3 loop: CASSQAEPYEQYF. The DNA of the CDR3 is TGTGCCAGCAGCCAAGCAGAACCCTACGAGCAGTACTTC.

This clone was seen only a few times. The rearrangement uses TRBV28 and TRBJ2-7; tentatively, D is TRBD2 (6 bases). This CDR3 is built from 15 residues. V dropped 1 base and J dropped 1 base, with 11 bases sitting between them. Per the germline V gene, CDR1 is MDHEN and CDR2 is SYDVKM. CDR3: CASSLYRGWSYEQYF. The CDR3 coding sequence is TGTGCCAGCAGTTTATACCGGGGGTGGTCCTACGAGCAGTACTTC.

This chain connects TRBV7-9 to TRBJ1-1, with D possibly being TRBD1 (5 bases). Trimming stripped 4 bases from V and 1 base from J, with 10 bases between. Germline V lookup: CDR1 SEHNR, CDR2 FQNEAQ (reference sequence). This CDR3 has 14 residues. Written as DNA, the CDR3 is TGTGCCAGCAGCTCCAGACAGACGAACACTGAAGCTTTCTTT. Translated, it gives CASSSRQTNTEAFF.

The CDR3 DNA follows: TGTGCCAGCAGTCGACTAGCGGGAGGGCCTGAGACCCAGTACTTC. It encodes CASSRLAGGPETQYF. The genes are TRBV2 and TRBJ2-5, with 14 nucleotides matching TRBD2. This CDR3 is built from 15 residues. Losses at the gene ends were 5 bases for V and 5 bases for J; bases not matched to a gene: 4. Per the germline V gene, CDR1 is SNHLY and CDR2 is FYNNEI.

The chain couples TRBV13 to TRBJ2-3; 8 bases agree with TRBD2. From germline, CDR1 is PRHDT and CDR2 FYEKMQ (reference sequence). This CDR3 is 17 amino acids long. Unmatched junction bases numbered 13, after V lost 5 bases and J lost 3 bases. The CDR3 DNA is TGTGCCAGCAGCACTCCTTTAACTAGCGGAGATACAGATACGCAGTATTTT. It encodes CASSTPLTSGDTDTQYF.